The 8 T cell receptor beta chains given below trace back to one sample, sequenced in a study of shared clonotypes between healthy human individuals. Selected positively for CCR7 and CD45RO-negative, naive CD8 cells excluded terminally differentiated effector memory CD45RA+ cells. Libraries were prepared by immunoSEQ multiplex PCR; TCRdb keeps only in-frame clonotypes and omits some of them. The sample carries some 2 million clones, about 95% recorded once. Source material: naive CD8+ T cells sorted from blood. These receptors originate from a young man in good health.

The chain couples TRBV20-1 to TRBJ2-3; D is unclear. The CDR3 length is 11 residues. Per the germline V gene, CDR1 is DFQATT and CDR2 is SNEGSKA (reference sequence). Trimming shortened V by 4 bases and J by 6 bases, and 8 bases separated the two germline ends. The CDR3 region is CSAMVVDTQYF. DNA for the CDR3: TGCAGTGCTATGGTCGTCGATACGCAGTATTTT.

The chain joins TRBV29-1 to TRBJ2-7; D call uncertain. This CDR3 region has 12 residues. Trimming cost V 3 bases and J 4 bases, with 10 bases left between them. Per germline, CDR1 SQVTM and CDR2 ANQGSEA. The CDR3 DNA reads TGCAGCGTTGATCTTCAGATTTACGAGCAGTACTTC. Residues: CSVDLQIYEQYF.

The rearrangement links TRBV7-9 to TRBJ2-6; D remains ambiguous. The CDR3 is made up of 18 amino acids. Germline CDR1 and CDR2: SEHNR and FQNEAQ (reference sequence). Trimming took 11 bases from V and 0 from J, leaving 23 bases between them. The CDR3 sequence: CAPQLFSPYSSGANVLTF. The CDR3 DNA is TGTGCCCCCCAATTGTTTAGCCCATACAGCTCTGGGGCCAACGTCCTGACTTTC.

The CDR3 here is CASSVGMGEQYF. CDR3 in DNA: TGTGCCAGCTCAGTAGGGATGGGCGAGCAGTACTTC. This chain links TRBV18 with TRBJ2-7; unclear D gene. The length of the CDR3 is 12 residues. The germline gives CDR1 KGHSH, CDR2 LQKENI. Trimming pared 5 bases from V and 6 bases from J, leaving 11 bases between.

This chain links TRBV7-9 with TRBJ2-4; tentatively, D is TRBD1 (5 bases). The CDR3 spans 16 residues. The V end lost 5 bases, the J end lost 0 bases, and 14 bases lay between the germline ends. Germline CDR1 SEHNR, CDR2 FQNEAQ (reference sequence). The CDR3 DNA sequence: TGTGCCAGCAGCCCTCAGACAGTTTTAGCCAAAAACATTCAGTACTTC. It yields the protein CASSPQTVLAKNIQYF.

The chain carries TRBV6-6 and TRBJ1-2; D perhaps matches TRBD1 (5 bases). Trimming removed 6 bases at V and 5 bases at J, with 13 bases between. Germline-derived CDR1 and CDR2 are MNHNY and SVGAGI (reference sequence). This CDR3 region has 13 residues. In DNA, the CDR3 is TGTGCCAGCAGGGGACTCCAGGCTTATGGCTACACCTTC. It yields the protein CASRGLQAYGYTF.

This chain links TRBV28 with TRBJ1-1; 9 bases line up with TRBD1. The CDR3 consists of 13 residues. Germline V gene lookup returns CDR1 MDHEN and CDR2 SYDVKM. With 7 bases clipped from V and 4 bases from J, the junction kept 4 bases outside the gene matches. CDR3 sequence: CASTGQGSTEAFF. CDR3 in DNA: TGTGCCAGCACCGGACAGGGGAGCACTGAAGCTTTCTTT.

The genes are TRBV13 and TRBJ1-2; TRBD1 might be the D (5 bases). Trimming took off 1 base at V and 3 bases at J, with 12 bases between the two ends. Germline-derived CDR1 and CDR2 are PRHDT and FYEKMQ (reference sequence). The CDR3 spans 15 residues. The CDR3 coding sequence is TGTGCCAGCAGCTTAGCTGGAAGAGGGGACTATGGCTACACCTTC. Translating gives CASSLAGRGDYGYTF.